This TCR beta chain comes out of a study of blood T cell repertoires in COVID-19. On the study more broadly: Some COVID-19 samples were acute and others convalescent; all came from the United States, Italy and Spain. From T cells, B-cell-depleted T cells, or PBMCs came the material, which was cDNA or gDNA.

Trimming took off 7 bases at V and 1 base at J, with 13 bases between the two ends. This CDR3 is built from 13 residues. Germline CDR1 reads SQVTM; CDR2 reads ANQGSEA. Per the study methods: Estimation of nucleated cell counts was performed using reference gene primer amplification. Measured with immunoSEQ multiplex PCR; TCRdb has only the in-frame clones, and not every one. V, J and clone size are those of that table, while D and trimming were read from the DNA. The sample holds approximately 280,000 clones; about 86% are singletons and the top ten take 2% to 2.5%. The rearrangement uses TRBV29-1 and TRBJ1-1; tentative D call: TRBD1 (6 bases). Sequencing input: peripheral blood. The receptor was derived from a woman aged 25 to 45 who had recovered from COVID-19. CDR3 protein: CSGNRQENTEAFF. In nucleotides, the CDR3 is TGCAGCGGAAACCGACAGGAGAACACTGAAGCTTTCTTT.